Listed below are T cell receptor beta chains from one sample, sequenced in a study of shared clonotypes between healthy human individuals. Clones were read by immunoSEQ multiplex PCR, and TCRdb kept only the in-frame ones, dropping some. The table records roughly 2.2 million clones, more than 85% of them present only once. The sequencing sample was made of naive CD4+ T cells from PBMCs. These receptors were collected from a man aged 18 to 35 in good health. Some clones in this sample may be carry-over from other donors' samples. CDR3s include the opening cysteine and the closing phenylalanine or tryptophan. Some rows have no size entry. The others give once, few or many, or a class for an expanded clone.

cdr3_aa: CASSYDHYYEQYF
j_call: TRBJ2-7
v_call: TRBV10-1
clone_size: -

cdr3_aa: CASSEAARYNEQFF
j_call: TRBJ2-1
v_call: TRBV6-1
clone_size: once

cdr3_aa: CASSALGGGITEAFF
j_call: TRBJ1-1
v_call: TRBV5-1
clone_size: -

cdr3_aa: CASAERPITDTQYF
j_call: TRBJ2-3
v_call: TRBV28
clone_size: -

cdr3_aa: CSVGGLAGRRNEQFF
j_call: TRBJ2-1
v_call: TRBV29-1
clone_size: -

cdr3_aa: CSVEASGSSYEQYF
j_call: TRBJ2-7
v_call: TRBV29-1
clone_size: -

cdr3_aa: CASRTDSGANVLTF
j_call: TRBJ2-6
v_call: TRBV2
clone_size: once

cdr3_aa: CATSGGGLAGGTDTQYF
j_call: TRBJ2-3
v_call: TRBV15
clone_size: -

cdr3_aa: CASRARRDRGRVGNQPQHF
j_call: TRBJ1-5
v_call: TRBV12-2
clone_size: -

cdr3_aa: CSVRLAGLADTQYF
j_call: TRBJ2-3
v_call: TRBV29-1
clone_size: -

cdr3_aa: CASSFRGIGTDTQYF
j_call: TRBJ2-3
v_call: TRBV6-5
clone_size: -

cdr3_aa: CASSSWTGANTEAFF
j_call: TRBJ1-1
v_call: TRBV27
clone_size: -

cdr3_aa: CASSPGHSNEKLFF
j_call: TRBJ1-4
v_call: TRBV9
clone_size: -

cdr3_aa: CASKGGVRNEKLFF
j_call: TRBJ1-4
v_call: TRBV19
clone_size: -

cdr3_aa: CASSQGFETEAFF
j_call: TRBJ1-1
v_call: TRBV7-9
clone_size: few

cdr3_aa: CASSLGPNTGELFF
j_call: TRBJ2-2
v_call: TRBV5-4
clone_size: -

cdr3_aa: CATSRARTYEQYF
j_call: TRBJ2-7
v_call: TRBV15
clone_size: -

cdr3_aa: CASSPIQAGGKGYTF
j_call: TRBJ1-2
v_call: TRBV4-2
clone_size: once

cdr3_aa: CATNGGASSYEQYF
j_call: TRBJ2-7
v_call: TRBV28
clone_size: -

cdr3_aa: CASSIGVDRGSYNEQFF
j_call: TRBJ2-1
v_call: TRBV19
clone_size: -

cdr3_aa: CASSLELGQYGYTF
j_call: TRBJ1-2
v_call: TRBV28
clone_size: -

cdr3_aa: CASSDRRFQPQHF
j_call: TRBJ1-5
v_call: TRBV19
clone_size: once

cdr3_aa: CASLGREAFF
j_call: TRBJ1-1
v_call: TRBV4-1
clone_size: -

cdr3_aa: CASSYDRELNGYTF
j_call: TRBJ1-2
v_call: TRBV5-1
clone_size: -

cdr3_aa: CASSQGREGDTQYF
j_call: TRBJ2-3
v_call: TRBV18
clone_size: -

cdr3_aa: CASGRQAGDYEQYF
j_call: TRBJ2-7
v_call: TRBV7-2
clone_size: -

cdr3_aa: CASRKTGYEQYF
j_call: TRBJ2-7
v_call: TRBV11-2
clone_size: -

cdr3_aa: CASSTGSSETQYF
j_call: TRBJ2-5
v_call: TRBV19
clone_size: -

cdr3_aa: CASSRTVPGTNEKLFF
j_call: TRBJ1-4
v_call: TRBV5-4
clone_size: once

cdr3_aa: CSVEGGAETQYF
j_call: TRBJ2-5
v_call: TRBV29-1
clone_size: -

cdr3_aa: CASSFTGARSTNEKLFF
j_call: TRBJ1-4
v_call: TRBV9
clone_size: -

cdr3_aa: CASSSPRLASYRIEQYF
j_call: TRBJ2-7
v_call: TRBV28
clone_size: -

cdr3_aa: CASSFIGRWGKTGNTIYF
j_call: TRBJ1-3
v_call: TRBV28
clone_size: -

cdr3_aa: CASRSRQSEQFF
j_call: TRBJ2-1
v_call: TRBV25-1
clone_size: -

cdr3_aa: CASSQRLAGYNEQFF
j_call: TRBJ2-1
v_call: TRBV4-3
clone_size: -

cdr3_aa: CASSLRPASGTGIDEQYF
j_call: TRBJ2-7
v_call: TRBV11-2
clone_size: once

cdr3_aa: CASSQGKPDTQYF
j_call: TRBJ2-3
v_call: TRBV7-3
clone_size: -

cdr3_aa: CASSLIGDNYGYTF
j_call: TRBJ1-2
v_call: TRBV5-1
clone_size: -

cdr3_aa: CASSIVATNTEAFF
j_call: TRBJ1-1
v_call: TRBV19
clone_size: -

cdr3_aa: CASSVSSGYGYTF
j_call: TRBJ1-2
v_call: TRBV9
clone_size: -

cdr3_aa: CASSVVGAGGQETQYF
j_call: TRBJ2-5
v_call: TRBV9
clone_size: once

cdr3_aa: CASSFSGAYNEQFF
j_call: TRBJ2-1
v_call: TRBV5-1
clone_size: -

cdr3_aa: CSVESAGSYEQYF
j_call: TRBJ2-7
v_call: TRBV29-1
clone_size: -

cdr3_aa: CASRTTGRTEAFF
j_call: TRBJ1-1
v_call: TRBV28
clone_size: -

cdr3_aa: CASIPPGLGADTQYF
j_call: TRBJ2-3
v_call: TRBV7-9
clone_size: once

cdr3_aa: CASSLGGAEPHEAFF
j_call: TRBJ1-1
v_call: TRBV11-3
clone_size: -

cdr3_aa: CATSSKGGVLTKNIQYF
j_call: TRBJ2-4
v_call: TRBV15
clone_size: -

cdr3_aa: CASSLIVQADTQYF
j_call: TRBJ2-3
v_call: TRBV7-9
clone_size: -

cdr3_aa: CASSLEQPYEQYF
j_call: TRBJ2-7
v_call: TRBV7-2
clone_size: once

cdr3_aa: CASSPRTGSSNQPQHF
j_call: TRBJ1-5
v_call: TRBV28
clone_size: -

cdr3_aa: CASSLAAGSYGYTF
j_call: TRBJ1-2
v_call: TRBV5-1
clone_size: -

cdr3_aa: CASSPSRDRDREQYF
j_call: TRBJ2-5
v_call: TRBV7-8
clone_size: -

cdr3_aa: CASSLEGSGLSSYEQYF
j_call: TRBJ2-7
v_call: TRBV11-2
clone_size: -

cdr3_aa: CASRGRSHF
j_call: TRBJ2-7
v_call: TRBV9
clone_size: -

cdr3_aa: CASSFSGRRNEQFF
j_call: TRBJ2-1
v_call: TRBV7-3
clone_size: -